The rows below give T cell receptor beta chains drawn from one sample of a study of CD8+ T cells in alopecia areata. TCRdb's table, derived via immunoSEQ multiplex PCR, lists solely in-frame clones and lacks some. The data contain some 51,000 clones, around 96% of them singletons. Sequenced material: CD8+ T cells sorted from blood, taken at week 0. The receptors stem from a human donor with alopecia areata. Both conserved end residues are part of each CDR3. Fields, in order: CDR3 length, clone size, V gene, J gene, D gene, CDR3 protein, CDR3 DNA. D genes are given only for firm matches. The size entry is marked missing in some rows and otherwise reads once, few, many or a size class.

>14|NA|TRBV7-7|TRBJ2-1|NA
CASSLGRGAGEQFF
TGTGCTAGCAGCTTGGGTCGCGGGGCGGGTGAGCAGTTCTTC
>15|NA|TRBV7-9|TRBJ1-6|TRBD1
CASTRTGGFGSPLHF
TGTGCCAGCACCCGGACAGGGGGCTTTGGTTCACCCCTCCACTTT
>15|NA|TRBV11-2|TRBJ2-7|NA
CASSLGNSGSYEQYF
TGTGCCAGCAGCTTGGGCAACTCCGGCTCCTACGAGCAGTACTTC
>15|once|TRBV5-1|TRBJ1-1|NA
CASSPGGARNTEAFF
TGCGCCAGCAGCCCAGGAGGGGCAAGGAACACTGAAGCTTTCTTT
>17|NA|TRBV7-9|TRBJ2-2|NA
CASLRIRTTMNTGELFF
TGTGCCAGCCTCCGTATTAGGACAACGATGAACACCGGGGAGCTGTTTTTT
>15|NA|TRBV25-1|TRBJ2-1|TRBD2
CASMSGGPVYNEQFF
TGTGCCAGCATGAGCGGGGGCCCCGTCTACAATGAGCAGTTCTTC
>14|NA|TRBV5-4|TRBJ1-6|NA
CASSPRVGISPLHF
TGTGCCAGCAGCCCCAGGGTCGGGATTTCACCCCTCCACTTT
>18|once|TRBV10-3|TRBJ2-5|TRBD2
CAISEPGLAGGPRETQYF
TGTGCCATCAGTGAACCGGGACTAGCGGGGGGGCCGAGAGAGACCCAGTACTTC
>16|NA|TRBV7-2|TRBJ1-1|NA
CASSSTVPRENTEAFF
TGTGCCAGCAGCTCGACGGTCCCCAGAGAGAACACTGAAGCTTTCTTT
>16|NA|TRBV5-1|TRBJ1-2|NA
CASSSDLGLPVYGYTF
TGCGCCAGCAGCTCGGATCTCGGACTTCCTGTTTATGGCTACACCTTC
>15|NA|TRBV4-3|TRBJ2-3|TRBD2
CASSPSGGTMDTQYF
TGCGCCAGCAGCCCTAGCGGGGGAACAATGGATACGCAGTATTTT
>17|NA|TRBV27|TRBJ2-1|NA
CASRRSSGGASYNEQFF
TGTGCCAGCAGACGGAGTTCCGGAGGGGCATCCTACAATGAGCAGTTCTTC
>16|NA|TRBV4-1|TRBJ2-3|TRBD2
CASSQDSGGPGDTQYF
TGCGCCAGCAGCCAAGATAGCGGGGGGCCGGGGGATACGCAGTATTTT
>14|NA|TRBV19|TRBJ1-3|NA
CASSNGGSGNTIYF
TGTGCCAGTAGTAATGGAGGCTCTGGAAACACCATATATTTT
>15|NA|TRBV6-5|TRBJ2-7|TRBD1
CASGLGQASSYEQYF
TGTGCCAGTGGGCTAGGACAGGCTAGCTCCTACGAGCAGTACTTC
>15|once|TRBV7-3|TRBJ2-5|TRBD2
CASSFSGGAGETQYF
TGTGCCAGCAGCTTTAGCGGGGGGGCCGGAGAGACCCAGTACTTC
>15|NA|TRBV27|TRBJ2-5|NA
CASSLELPLQETQYF
TGTGCCAGCAGTCTGGAACTACCGCTTCAAGAGACCCAGTACTTC
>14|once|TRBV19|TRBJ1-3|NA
CASSLGTKGNTIYF
TGTGCCAGTAGCCTCGGGACGAAAGGAAACACCATATATTTT
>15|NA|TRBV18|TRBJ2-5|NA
CASSPVLAAQETQYF
TGTGCCAGCTCACCTGTCTTGGCAGCCCAAGAGACCCAGTACTTC